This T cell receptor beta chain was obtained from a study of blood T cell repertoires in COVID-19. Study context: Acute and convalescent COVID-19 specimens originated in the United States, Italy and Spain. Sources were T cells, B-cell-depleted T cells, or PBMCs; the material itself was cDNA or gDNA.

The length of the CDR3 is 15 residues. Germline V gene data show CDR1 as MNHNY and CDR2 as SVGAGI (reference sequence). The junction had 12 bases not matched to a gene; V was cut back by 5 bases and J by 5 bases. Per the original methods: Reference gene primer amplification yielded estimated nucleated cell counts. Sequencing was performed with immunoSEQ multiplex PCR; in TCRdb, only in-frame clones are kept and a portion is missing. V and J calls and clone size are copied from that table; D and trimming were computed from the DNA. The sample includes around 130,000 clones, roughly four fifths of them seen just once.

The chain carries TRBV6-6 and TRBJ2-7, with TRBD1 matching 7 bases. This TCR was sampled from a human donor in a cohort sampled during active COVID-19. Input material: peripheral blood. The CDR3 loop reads CASSDASTGFNEQYF. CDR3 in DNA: TGTGCCAGCAGTGACGCGTCGACAGGGTTCAACGAGCAGTACTTC.